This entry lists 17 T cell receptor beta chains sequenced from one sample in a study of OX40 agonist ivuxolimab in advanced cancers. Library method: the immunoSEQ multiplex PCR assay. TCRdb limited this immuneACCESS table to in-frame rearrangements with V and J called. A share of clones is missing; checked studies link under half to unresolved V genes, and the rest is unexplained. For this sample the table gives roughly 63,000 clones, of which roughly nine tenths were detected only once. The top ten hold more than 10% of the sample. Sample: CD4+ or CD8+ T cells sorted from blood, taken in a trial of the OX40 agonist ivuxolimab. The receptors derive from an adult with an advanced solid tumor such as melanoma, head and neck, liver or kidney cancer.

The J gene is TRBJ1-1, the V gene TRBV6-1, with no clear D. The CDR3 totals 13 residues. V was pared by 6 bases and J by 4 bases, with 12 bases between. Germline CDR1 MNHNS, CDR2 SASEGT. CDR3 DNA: TGTGCCAGCAGCGGGTGGATGGCCACTGAAGCTTTCTTT. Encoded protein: CASSGWMATEAFF.

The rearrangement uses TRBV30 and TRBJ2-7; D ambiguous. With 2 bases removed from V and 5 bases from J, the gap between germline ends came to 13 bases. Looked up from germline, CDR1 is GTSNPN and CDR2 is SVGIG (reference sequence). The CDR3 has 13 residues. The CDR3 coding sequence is TGTGCCTGGAGTCTAGGGCCTCGAGACGAGCAGTACTTC. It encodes CAWSLGPRDEQYF.

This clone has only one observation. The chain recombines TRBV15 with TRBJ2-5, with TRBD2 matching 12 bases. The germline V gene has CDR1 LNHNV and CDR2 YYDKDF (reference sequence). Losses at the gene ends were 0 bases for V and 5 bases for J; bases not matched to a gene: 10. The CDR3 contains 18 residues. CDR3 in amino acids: CATSRDIQLAGGYETQYF. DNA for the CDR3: TGTGCCACCAGCAGAGACATTCAACTAGCGGGAGGCTATGAGACCCAGTACTTC. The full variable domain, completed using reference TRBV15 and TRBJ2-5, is DAMVIQNPRYQVTQFGKPVTLSCSQTLNHNVMYWYQQKSSQAPKLLFHYYDKDFNNEADTPDNFQSRRPNTSFCFLDIRSPGLGDTAMYLCATSRDIQLAGGYETQYFGPGTRLLVL.

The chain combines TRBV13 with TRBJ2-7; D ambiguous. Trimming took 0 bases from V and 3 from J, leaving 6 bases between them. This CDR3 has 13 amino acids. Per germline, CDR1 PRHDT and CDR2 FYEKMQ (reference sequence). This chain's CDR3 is CASSLGRVYEQYF. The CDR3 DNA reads TGTGCCAGCAGCTTAGGTAGGGTCTACGAGCAGTACTTC.

The chain's CDR3 is CASSLGEGSAEAFF. In DNA, the CDR3 is TGCGCCAGCAGCCTAGGGGAAGGGTCAGCTGAAGCTTTCTTT. The chain carries TRBV4-1 and TRBJ1-1, with TRBD1 as a possible D gene (5 bases). Germline V lookup: CDR1 MGHRA, CDR2 YSYEKL. The V end lost 4 bases, the J end lost 6 bases, and 15 bases lay between the germline ends. The CDR3 has 14 amino acids.

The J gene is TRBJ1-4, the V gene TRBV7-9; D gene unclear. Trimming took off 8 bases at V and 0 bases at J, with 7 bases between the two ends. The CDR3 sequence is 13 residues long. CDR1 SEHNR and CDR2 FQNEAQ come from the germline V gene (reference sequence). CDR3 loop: CASGTPTNEKLFF. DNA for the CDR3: TGTGCCAGCGGAACACCAACTAATGAAAAACTGTTTTTT.

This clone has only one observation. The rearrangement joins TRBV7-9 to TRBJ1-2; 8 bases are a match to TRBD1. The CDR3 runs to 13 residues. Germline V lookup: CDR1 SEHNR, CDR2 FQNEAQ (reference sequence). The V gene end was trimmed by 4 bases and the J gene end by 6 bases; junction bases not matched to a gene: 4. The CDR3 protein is CASSWTGTDGYTF. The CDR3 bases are TGTGCCAGCAGCTGGACAGGGACGGATGGCTACACCTTC.

Here the CDR3 DNA reads TGTGCCAGCAGCCCGACTAGCGGGAGGGTTAATGAGCAGTTCTTC. Residues: CASSPTSGRVNEQFF. The gene calls are TRBV6-6 and TRBJ2-1; 14 bases are shared with TRBD2. This CDR3 is built from 15 residues. CDR1 and CDR2 from the germline V gene are MNHNY and SVGAGI (reference sequence). The V gene end was trimmed by 6 bases and the J gene end by 7 bases; junction bases not matched to a gene: 5.

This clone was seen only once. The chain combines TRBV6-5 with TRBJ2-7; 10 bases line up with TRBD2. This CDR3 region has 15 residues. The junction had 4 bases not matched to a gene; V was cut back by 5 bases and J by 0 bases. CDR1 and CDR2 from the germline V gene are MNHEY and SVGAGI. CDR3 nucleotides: TGTGCCAGCAGTCCGGGACTAGCGTTCTCCTACGAGCAGTACTTC. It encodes CASSPGLAFSYEQYF.

The CDR3 coding sequence is TGTGCCAGCAGCTTAGCGCAGGGTGGGGAAGAGACCCAGTACTTC. Protein: CASSLAQGGEETQYF. The V gene is TRBV7-9, the J gene TRBJ2-5; maybe TRBD1 (5 bases). The CDR3 sequence is 15 residues long. Germline values: CDR1 SEHNR, CDR2 FQNEAQ (reference sequence). V lost 0 bases, J lost 3 bases, and 11 bases lay in between.

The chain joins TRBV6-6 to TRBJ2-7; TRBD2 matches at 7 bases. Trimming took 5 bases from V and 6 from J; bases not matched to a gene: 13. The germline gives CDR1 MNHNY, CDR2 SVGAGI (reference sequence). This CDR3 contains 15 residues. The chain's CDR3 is CASSRGDYGGGEQYF. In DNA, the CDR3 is TGTGCCAGCAGTAGAGGGGACTACGGGGGTGGCGAGCAGTACTTC.

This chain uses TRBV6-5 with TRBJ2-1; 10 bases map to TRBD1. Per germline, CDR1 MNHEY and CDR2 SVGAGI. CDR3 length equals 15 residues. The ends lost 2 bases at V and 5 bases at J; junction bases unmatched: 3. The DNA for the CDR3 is TGTGCCAGCAGTTACGGGACAGGGGCTAACAATGAGCAGTTCTTC. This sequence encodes CASSYGTGANNEQFF.

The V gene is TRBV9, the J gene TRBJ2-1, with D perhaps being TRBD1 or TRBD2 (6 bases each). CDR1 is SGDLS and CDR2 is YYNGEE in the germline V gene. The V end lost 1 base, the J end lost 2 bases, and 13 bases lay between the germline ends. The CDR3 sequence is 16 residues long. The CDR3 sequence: CASSVTTRGTYNEQFF. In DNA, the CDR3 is TGTGCCAGCAGCGTAACGACTAGGGGGACCTACAATGAGCAGTTCTTC.

DNA for the CDR3: TGTGCCAGCAGTTACTCGAGACAGGGGGGCACTGAAGCTTTCTTT. The encoded protein is CASSYSRQGGTEAFF. The V gene is TRBV6-5, the J gene TRBJ1-1; TRBD1 aligns across 9 bases. Germline-derived CDR1 and CDR2 are MNHEY and SVGAGI. Trimming at V came to 0 bases and at J to 4 bases, leaving 3 bases not matched to a gene. CDR3 size: 15 residues.

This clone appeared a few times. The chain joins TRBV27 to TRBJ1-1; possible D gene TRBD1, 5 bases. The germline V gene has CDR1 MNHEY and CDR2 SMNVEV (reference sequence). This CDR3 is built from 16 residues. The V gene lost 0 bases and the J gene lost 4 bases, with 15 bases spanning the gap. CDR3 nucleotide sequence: TGTGCCAGCAGTTTATCGGGGGGTACTGGAACCACTGAAGCTTTCTTT. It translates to CASSLSGGTGTTEAFF.

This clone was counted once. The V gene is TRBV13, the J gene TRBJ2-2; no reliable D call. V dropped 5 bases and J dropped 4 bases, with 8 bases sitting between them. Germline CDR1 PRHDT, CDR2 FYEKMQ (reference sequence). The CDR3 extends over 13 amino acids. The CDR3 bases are TGTGCCAGCAGCCTCTACTTCACCGGGGAGCTGTTTTTT. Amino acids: CASSLYFTGELFF.

Here the CDR3 DNA reads TGTGCCAGCAGCTTAGCTGTTCCCGGGGAGCTGTTTTTT. Translated, it gives CASSLAVPGELFF. The rearrangement joins TRBV7-9 to TRBJ2-2, with unresolved D. V dropped 0 bases and J dropped 6 bases, with 5 bases sitting between them. Germline loops: CDR1 SEHNR, CDR2 FQNEAQ (reference sequence). The CDR3 extends over 13 amino acids.